Sequencing of this T cell receptor beta chain was carried out in a study of blood T cells in healthy people across ages. Study-wide findings and caveats: Long-lived donors carried more naive CD4+ cells and greater diversity than aged donors.

Peripheral blood from each donor was collected in a volume of approximately 10 milliliters. With a J-beta primer mix and a sample-barcoded 5' primer, a second PCR ran about 7 to 11 cycles. A tag from a template-switch adaptor with 12 random nucleotides marked each cDNA molecule. A single record per CDR3 protein comes from TCRdb applying MiXCR to the 5' RACE reads. The sample records some 800,000 distinct CDR3 sequences, 44% being singletons. A word on this clonotype: The target antigen is unknown.

The V and J ends lost 6 bases and 2 bases, in that order; junction bases with no gene match: 6. Per the germline V gene, CDR1 is SNHLY and CDR2 is FYNNEI. CDR3 length equals 14 residues. The chain recombines TRBV2 with TRBJ2-5, with TRBD2 identical over 7 bases. Material for sequencing was blood. This clonotype originated in a man aged 55 to 70 in good health. The DNA of the CDR3 is TGTGCCAGCAGGGTAGCGGGTGCACAAGAGACCCAGTACTTC. Its protein is CASRVAGAQETQYF.